This T cell receptor (beta chain) was profiled in a study of Graves' ophthalmopathy and Graves' hyperthyroidism. The CDR3 sequence is 14 residues long. Per germline, CDR1 SQVTM and CDR2 ANQGSEA. With 4 bases removed from V and 8 bases from J, the gap between germline ends came to 17 bases. Other autoimmune disease, uncontrolled infection, pregnancy and lactation led to exclusion. As the template, RNA transcripts were used to amplify TCR beta CDR3 regions. Second-round multiplex PCR followed a first-round RT-PCR using HTBI primers. TCRdb analysed the multiplex PCR reads with MiXCR anew, one entry per CDR3 protein. The table includes around 1.1 million distinct CDR3 sequences, about 40% detected once.

The receptor comes from an adult man with Graves' hyperthyroidism. Sequences were obtained from peripheral blood or thyroid tissue (not recorded which). The chain is built from TRBV29-1 and TRBJ1-4; D gene uncertain. The CDR3 DNA reads TGCAGCGTTGTCGGCGGGGTAGGGAAAGAAAAACTGTTTTTT. Protein product: CSVVGGVGKEKLFF.